This is a list of T cell receptor beta chains from one sample in a study of CD8 T cell repertoires and HIV-1 epitope variants. Assay: immunoSEQ multiplex PCR; the TCRdb copy retains only in-frame clones and omits some. The repertoire includes 80,000 to 95,000 clones, just under 75% of them detected once, and roughly 24% sits in the top ten. The sample taken for sequencing was uncultured baseline CD8+ T cells from peripheral blood mononuclear cells (PBMCs). The receptors here all came from a male donor with HIV. Each CDR3 is given with its conserved first and last residue. Each record gives: CDR3 length, J gene, D gene, clone size, V gene, CDR3 protein, CDR3 DNA. A D gene is named only where the DNA matches it firmly. Clone size is given for some rows only: seen once, a few or many times, or a class if the clone is expanded.

cdr3_length: 14
j_call: TRBJ1-1
d_call: .
clone_size: .
v_call: TRBV6-5
cdr3_aa: CASSSDRLQSEAFF
cdr3_nt: TGTGCCAGCAGTTCGGACAGACTGCAGTCTGAAGCTTTCTTT

cdr3_length: 14
j_call: TRBJ2-3
d_call: .
clone_size: .
v_call: TRBV28
cdr3_aa: CASSPFGPTDTQYF
cdr3_nt: TGTGCCAGCAGTCCCTTTGGCCCCACAGATACGCAGTATTTT

cdr3_length: 12
j_call: TRBJ2-2
d_call: .
clone_size: .
v_call: TRBV4-3
cdr3_aa: CASSQDTGELFF
cdr3_nt: TGCGCCAGCAGCCAAGACACCGGGGAGCTGTTTTTT

cdr3_length: 14
j_call: TRBJ2-7
d_call: .
clone_size: few
v_call: TRBV6-6
cdr3_aa: CASSYSDRFYEQYF
cdr3_nt: TGTGCCAGCAGTTACTCCGACAGGTTCTACGAGCAGTACTTC

cdr3_length: 15
j_call: TRBJ2-3
d_call: TRBD2
clone_size: .
v_call: TRBV9
cdr3_aa: CASSVSGGRTDTQYF
cdr3_nt: TGTGCCAGCAGCGTCAGCGGGGGCCGCACAGATACGCAGTATTTT

cdr3_length: 14
j_call: TRBJ1-4
d_call: TRBD1
clone_size: .
v_call: TRBV19
cdr3_aa: CASGMTGADEKLFF
cdr3_nt: TGTGCCAGTGGGATGACAGGGGCGGATGAAAAACTGTTTTTT

cdr3_length: 15
j_call: TRBJ2-3
d_call: .
clone_size: once
v_call: TRBV7-3
cdr3_aa: CASSLLSGSTDTQYF
cdr3_nt: TGTGCCAGCAGCCTGCTATCCGGTAGCACAGATACGCAGTATTTT

cdr3_length: 14
j_call: TRBJ2-5
d_call: .
clone_size: .
v_call: TRBV7-2
cdr3_aa: CASSLWGRQETQYF
cdr3_nt: TGTGCCAGCAGCTTATGGGGGCGGCAAGAGACCCAGTACTTC

cdr3_length: 15
j_call: TRBJ2-3
d_call: TRBD2
clone_size: .
v_call: TRBV5-1
cdr3_aa: CASSLGTRGTDTQYF
cdr3_nt: TGCGCCAGCAGCTTAGGGACTAGGGGCACAGATACGCAGTATTTT

cdr3_length: 15
j_call: TRBJ2-7
d_call: .
clone_size: .
v_call: TRBV4-3
cdr3_aa: CASSQAGGGGYEQYF
cdr3_nt: TGCGCCAGCAGCCAAGCTGGGGGAGGGGGCTACGAGCAGTACTTC

cdr3_length: 15
j_call: TRBJ1-5
d_call: .
clone_size: .
v_call: TRBV7-2
cdr3_aa: CASSLFDSFNQPQHF
cdr3_nt: TGTGCCAGCAGCTTATTCGACAGCTTCAATCAGCCCCAGCATTTT

cdr3_length: 13
j_call: TRBJ1-5
d_call: .
clone_size: .
v_call: TRBV5-6
cdr3_aa: CASSLVGAQPQHF
cdr3_nt: TGTGCCAGCAGCTTGGTGGGGGCTCAGCCCCAGCATTTT

cdr3_length: 15
j_call: TRBJ2-1
d_call: TRBD2
clone_size: few
v_call: TRBV27
cdr3_aa: CASSLLAGGYNEQFF
cdr3_nt: TGTGCCAGCAGTTTACTAGCGGGAGGGTACAATGAGCAGTTCTTC

cdr3_length: 16
j_call: TRBJ2-5
d_call: TRBD2
clone_size: .
v_call: TRBV6-1
cdr3_aa: CASSDPSGGTRETQYF
cdr3_nt: TGTGCCAGCAGTGACCCTAGCGGGGGGACTAGGGAGACCCAGTACTTC

cdr3_length: 15
j_call: TRBJ2-5
d_call: TRBD1
clone_size: .
v_call: TRBV7-8
cdr3_aa: CASSAGQGGGETQYF
cdr3_nt: TGTGCCAGCAGCGCGGGACAGGGTGGGGGAGAGACCCAGTACTTC

cdr3_length: 14
j_call: TRBJ2-1
d_call: TRBD2
clone_size: .
v_call: TRBV14
cdr3_aa: CASGTSGSNSRQFF
cdr3_nt: TGTGCCAGCGGTACTAGCGGGAGTAACAGTAGGCAGTTCTTC

cdr3_length: 14
j_call: TRBJ2-7
d_call: TRBD1
clone_size: .
v_call: TRBV6-5
cdr3_aa: CASRLQGAGYEQYF
cdr3_nt: TGTGCCAGCAGACTACAGGGGGCTGGTTACGAGCAGTACTTC

cdr3_length: 14
j_call: TRBJ2-7
d_call: TRBD2
clone_size: .
v_call: TRBV28
cdr3_aa: CASSFSGTNYEQYF
cdr3_nt: TGTGCCAGCAGTTTTAGCGGGACCAACTACGAGCAGTACTTC

cdr3_length: 15
j_call: TRBJ2-3
d_call: .
clone_size: .
v_call: TRBV13
cdr3_aa: CASSLRVGDTDTQYF
cdr3_nt: TGTGCCAGCAGCTTGAGGGTCGGTGATACAGATACGCAGTATTTT

cdr3_length: 11
j_call: TRBJ1-2
d_call: .
clone_size: .
v_call: TRBV7-9
cdr3_aa: CASGTGYGYTF
cdr3_nt: TGTGCTAGCGGGACTGGCTATGGCTACACCTTC

cdr3_length: 10
j_call: TRBJ2-5
d_call: TRBD2
clone_size: .
v_call: TRBV2
cdr3_aa: CAVGGETQYF
cdr3_nt: TGTGCCGTGGGAGGGGAGACCCAGTACTTC

cdr3_length: 14
j_call: TRBJ2-7
d_call: TRBD1
clone_size: .
v_call: TRBV28
cdr3_aa: CASSFSTGMSEQYF
cdr3_nt: TGTGCCAGCAGTTTTTCGACAGGGATGAGCGAGCAGTACTTC

cdr3_length: 14
j_call: TRBJ2-7
d_call: TRBD1
clone_size: .
v_call: TRBV5-6
cdr3_aa: CASSPGTGTYEQYF
cdr3_nt: TGTGCCAGCAGCCCCGGGACAGGTACCTACGAGCAGTACTTC

cdr3_length: 13
j_call: TRBJ1-2
d_call: .
clone_size: .
v_call: TRBV6-5
cdr3_aa: CASSLDSLYGYTF
cdr3_nt: TGTGCCAGCAGCCTGGACAGTTTATATGGCTACACCTTC

cdr3_length: 14
j_call: TRBJ2-2
d_call: .
clone_size: .
v_call: TRBV19
cdr3_aa: CASSSATEGRELFF
cdr3_nt: TGTGCCAGTAGTTCCGCGACGGAGGGCAGGGAGCTGTTTTTT

cdr3_length: 17
j_call: TRBJ2-1
d_call: TRBD1
clone_size: .
v_call: TRBV27
cdr3_aa: CASSFAPDRERHNEQFF
cdr3_nt: TGTGCCAGCAGTTTCGCCCCCGACAGGGAGAGGCACAATGAGCAGTTCTTC

cdr3_length: 14
j_call: TRBJ1-3
d_call: .
clone_size: few
v_call: TRBV5-4
cdr3_aa: CASSLWRSGNTIYF
cdr3_nt: TGTGCCAGCAGCTTATGGCGTTCTGGAAACACCATATATTTT

cdr3_length: 15
j_call: TRBJ2-3
d_call: .
clone_size: .
v_call: TRBV27
cdr3_aa: CASSQNRLSTDTQYF
cdr3_nt: TGTGCCAGCAGTCAGAACAGGCTCAGCACAGATACGCAGTATTTT

cdr3_length: 15
j_call: TRBJ1-3
d_call: .
clone_size: .
v_call: TRBV5-4
cdr3_aa: CASSPWPSSGNTIYF
cdr3_nt: TGTGCCAGCAGCCCCTGGCCGAGCTCTGGAAACACCATATATTTT

cdr3_length: 14
j_call: TRBJ2-1
d_call: .
clone_size: .
v_call: TRBV9
cdr3_aa: CASSVVNAVGEQFF
cdr3_nt: TGTGCCAGCAGCGTAGTAAACGCTGTAGGTGAGCAGTTCTTC

cdr3_length: 13
j_call: TRBJ2-7
d_call: .
clone_size: once
v_call: TRBV28
cdr3_aa: CASSSQPLYEQYF
cdr3_nt: TGTGCCAGCAGTTCCCAGCCACTCTACGAGCAGTACTTC

cdr3_length: 13
j_call: TRBJ2-7
d_call: .
clone_size: .
v_call: TRBV29-1
cdr3_aa: CSYLGAGTYEQYF
cdr3_nt: TGCAGCTACCTGGGTGCCGGAACCTACGAGCAGTACTTC

cdr3_length: 14
j_call: TRBJ2-7
d_call: TRBD2
clone_size: .
v_call: TRBV2
cdr3_aa: CASSEREGPYEQYF
cdr3_nt: TGTGCCAGCAGTGAGCGGGAGGGCCCGTACGAGCAGTACTTC

cdr3_length: 14
j_call: TRBJ1-1
d_call: TRBD1
clone_size: .
v_call: TRBV15
cdr3_aa: CATSSRDRGTEAFF
cdr3_nt: TGTGCCACCAGCTCCCGGGACAGGGGAACTGAAGCTTTCTTT

cdr3_length: 15
j_call: TRBJ2-5
d_call: TRBD2
clone_size: .
v_call: TRBV5-1
cdr3_aa: CASRPSGNSQETQYF
cdr3_nt: TGCGCCAGCAGGCCTAGCGGGAATTCCCAAGAGACCCAGTACTTC

cdr3_length: 16
j_call: TRBJ1-1
d_call: TRBD1
clone_size: .
v_call: TRBV28
cdr3_aa: CASRAEQGALNTEAFF
cdr3_nt: TGTGCCAGCAGGGCCGAACAGGGGGCCTTGAACACTGAAGCTTTCTTT

cdr3_length: 15
j_call: TRBJ1-2
d_call: .
clone_size: .
v_call: TRBV6-5
cdr3_aa: CASSPDKANFYGYTF
cdr3_nt: TGTGCCAGCAGTCCGGACAAGGCGAACTTCTATGGCTACACCTTC

cdr3_length: 15
j_call: TRBJ1-1
d_call: .
clone_size: .
v_call: TRBV25-1
cdr3_aa: CASSAPFKGTGEAFF
cdr3_nt: TGTGCCAGCAGTGCCCCATTCAAGGGTACGGGTGAAGCTTTCTTT

cdr3_length: 15
j_call: TRBJ1-2
d_call: .
clone_size: few
v_call: TRBV5-1
cdr3_aa: CASTTSGGQLHGYTF
cdr3_nt: TGCGCCAGCACGACGAGCGGCGGGCAGTTGCATGGCTACACCTTC

cdr3_length: 15
j_call: TRBJ1-5
d_call: TRBD1
clone_size: .
v_call: TRBV18
cdr3_aa: CASSQGTGGNQPQHF
cdr3_nt: TGTGCCAGCTCACAGGGGACAGGGGGTAATCAGCCCCAGCATTTT

cdr3_length: 15
j_call: TRBJ2-7
d_call: TRBD2
clone_size: once
v_call: TRBV5-4
cdr3_aa: CASSWGLADPYEQYF
cdr3_nt: TGTGCCAGCAGCTGGGGACTAGCGGACCCCTACGAGCAGTACTTC

cdr3_length: 13
j_call: TRBJ2-5
d_call: .
clone_size: many
v_call: TRBV5-4
cdr3_aa: CASSLLVEETQYF
cdr3_nt: TGTGCCAGCAGCTTGTTGGTGGAAGAGACCCAGTACTTC

cdr3_length: 15
j_call: TRBJ2-7
d_call: TRBD1
clone_size: .
v_call: TRBV5-1
cdr3_aa: CASSSRGQGGNEQYF
cdr3_nt: TGCGCCAGCAGCTCACGTGGACAGGGCGGGAACGAGCAGTACTTC

cdr3_length: 17
j_call: TRBJ2-6
d_call: .
clone_size: .
v_call: TRBV5-1
cdr3_aa: CASSPGLGGSGANVLTF
cdr3_nt: TGCGCCAGCAGCCCTGGGTTAGGGGGCTCTGGGGCCAACGTCCTGACTTTC

cdr3_length: 15
j_call: TRBJ1-5
d_call: .
clone_size: few
v_call: TRBV2
cdr3_aa: CASSESFMSNQPQHF
cdr3_nt: TGTGCCAGCAGTGAATCATTTATGAGCAATCAGCCCCAGCATTTT

cdr3_length: 13
j_call: TRBJ2-1
d_call: .
clone_size: .
v_call: TRBV28
cdr3_aa: CASNRLSYNEQFF
cdr3_nt: TGTGCCAGCAACCGGCTCTCCTACAATGAGCAGTTCTTC

cdr3_length: 15
j_call: TRBJ2-5
d_call: TRBD1
clone_size: once
v_call: TRBV7-9
cdr3_aa: CASSSPRTGKETQYF
cdr3_nt: TGTGCCAGCAGCTCCCCAAGGACAGGGAAAGAGACCCAGTACTTC

cdr3_length: 14
j_call: TRBJ2-7
d_call: .
clone_size: .
v_call: TRBV10-3
cdr3_aa: CAISERGSAYEQYF
cdr3_nt: TGTGCCATCAGTGAGCGGGGGTCGGCCTACGAGCAGTACTTC

cdr3_length: 13
j_call: TRBJ2-7
d_call: .
clone_size: .
v_call: TRBV28
cdr3_aa: CASSSTTSYEQYF
cdr3_nt: TGTGCCAGCAGCTCAACGACCTCCTACGAGCAGTACTTC

cdr3_length: 12
j_call: TRBJ2-1
d_call: TRBD2
clone_size: few
v_call: TRBV29-1
cdr3_aa: CSARLADNEQFF
cdr3_nt: TGCAGCGCCCGACTAGCGGACAATGAGCAGTTCTTC

cdr3_length: 10
j_call: TRBJ1-2
d_call: .
clone_size: few
v_call: TRBV6-1
cdr3_aa: CASGLLGYTF
cdr3_nt: TGTGCCAGCGGGTTGCTGGGCTACACCTTC

cdr3_length: 15
j_call: TRBJ1-1
d_call: .
clone_size: .
v_call: TRBV9
cdr3_aa: CASSVWGGMNTEAFF
cdr3_nt: TGTGCCAGCAGCGTATGGGGGGGAATGAACACTGAAGCTTTCTTT

cdr3_length: 14
j_call: TRBJ2-7
d_call: TRBD2
clone_size: few
v_call: TRBV5-1
cdr3_aa: CASSQTSGNYEQYF
cdr3_nt: TGCGCCAGCAGCCAGACTAGCGGGAACTACGAGCAGTACTTC

cdr3_length: 15
j_call: TRBJ2-3
d_call: .
clone_size: once
v_call: TRBV28
cdr3_aa: CASSLSDSLTDTQYF
cdr3_nt: TGTGCCAGCAGTTTATCGGATAGCTTGACAGATACGCAGTATTTT

cdr3_length: 12
j_call: TRBJ2-2
d_call: .
clone_size: .
v_call: TRBV30
cdr3_aa: CAWSVRSGELFF
cdr3_nt: TGTGCCTGGAGTGTACGGTCCGGGGAGCTGTTTTTT

cdr3_length: 17
j_call: TRBJ1-4
d_call: TRBD1
clone_size: .
v_call: TRBV27
cdr3_aa: CASSQAGWDRSNEKLFF
cdr3_nt: TGTGCCAGCAGCCAAGCCGGGTGGGACAGGTCTAATGAAAAACTATTTTTT

cdr3_length: 14
j_call: TRBJ1-5
d_call: .
clone_size: .
v_call: TRBV6-1
cdr3_aa: CASSDRTFNQPQHF
cdr3_nt: TGTGCCAGCAGTGACCGGACATTTAATCAGCCCCAGCATTTT

cdr3_length: 15
j_call: TRBJ1-2
d_call: TRBD1
clone_size: once
v_call: TRBV7-3
cdr3_aa: CASSPTPGQGDGYTF
cdr3_nt: TGTGCCAGCAGCCCCACCCCGGGACAGGGGGATGGCTACACCTTC

cdr3_length: 13
j_call: TRBJ1-6
d_call: TRBD1
clone_size: .
v_call: TRBV19
cdr3_aa: CASRDSYNSPLHF
cdr3_nt: TGTGCCAGCCGGGACAGCTATAATTCACCCCTCCACTTT